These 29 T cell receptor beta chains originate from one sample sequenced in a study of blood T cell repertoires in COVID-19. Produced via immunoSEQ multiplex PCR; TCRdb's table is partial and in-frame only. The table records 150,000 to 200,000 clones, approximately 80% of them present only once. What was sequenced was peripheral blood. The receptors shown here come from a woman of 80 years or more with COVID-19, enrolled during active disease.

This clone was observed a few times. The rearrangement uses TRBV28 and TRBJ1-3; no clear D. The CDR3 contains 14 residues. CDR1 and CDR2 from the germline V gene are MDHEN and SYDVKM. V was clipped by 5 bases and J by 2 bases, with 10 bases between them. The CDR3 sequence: CASSTRHTGNTIYF. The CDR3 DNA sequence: TGTGCCAGCAGTACCAGACATACTGGAAACACCATATATTTT.

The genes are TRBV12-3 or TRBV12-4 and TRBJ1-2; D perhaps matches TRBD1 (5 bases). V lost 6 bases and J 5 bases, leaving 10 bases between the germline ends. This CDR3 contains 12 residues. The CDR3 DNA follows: TGTGCCAGCAGCGACAGACCGTATGGCTACACCTTC. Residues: CASSDRPYGYTF.

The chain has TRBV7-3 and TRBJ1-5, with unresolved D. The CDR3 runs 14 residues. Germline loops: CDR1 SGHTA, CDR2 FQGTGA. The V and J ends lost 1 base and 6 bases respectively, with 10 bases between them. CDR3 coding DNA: TGTGCCAGCAGCTTAATTGTCATTAGTCAGCCCCAGCATTTT. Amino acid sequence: CASSLIVISQPQHF.

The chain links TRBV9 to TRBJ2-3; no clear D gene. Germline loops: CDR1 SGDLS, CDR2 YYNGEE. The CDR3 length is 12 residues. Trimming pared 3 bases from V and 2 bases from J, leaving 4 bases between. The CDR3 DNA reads TGTGCCAGCAGCGGAGTCACAGATACGCAGTATTTT. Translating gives CASSGVTDTQYF.

The CDR3 reads CASIVGRGRAEQYF. As DNA, the CDR3 is TGTGCCAGCATTGTGGGAAGGGGGCGGGCCGAGCAGTACTTC. The chain joins TRBV28 to TRBJ2-7; 7 bases line up with TRBD1. V gave up 7 bases and J gave up 6 bases; unmatched junction bases: 12. Germline CDR1 is MDHEN and CDR2 is SYDVKM. The CDR3 length is 14 residues.

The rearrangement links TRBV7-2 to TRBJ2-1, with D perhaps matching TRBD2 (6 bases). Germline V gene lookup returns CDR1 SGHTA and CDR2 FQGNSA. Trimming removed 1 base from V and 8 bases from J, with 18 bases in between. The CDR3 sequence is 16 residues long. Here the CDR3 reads CASSLGVGSPFDEQFF. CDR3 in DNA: TGTGCCAGCAGCTTAGGAGTCGGGAGTCCGTTCGATGAGCAGTTCTTC.

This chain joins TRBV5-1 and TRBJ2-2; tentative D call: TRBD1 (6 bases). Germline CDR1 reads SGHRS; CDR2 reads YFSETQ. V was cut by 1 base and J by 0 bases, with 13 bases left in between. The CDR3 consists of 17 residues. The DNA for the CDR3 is TGCGCCAGCAGCTTGACCCCGGACAGATCGAACACCGGGGAGCTGTTTTTT. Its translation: CASSLTPDRSNTGELFF. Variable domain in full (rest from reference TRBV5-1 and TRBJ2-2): KAGVTQTPRYLIKTRGQQVTLSCSPISGHRSVSWYQQTPGQGLQFLFEYFSETQRNKGNFPGRFSGRQFSNSRSEMNVSTLELGDSALYLCASSLTPDRSNTGELFFGEGSRLTVL.

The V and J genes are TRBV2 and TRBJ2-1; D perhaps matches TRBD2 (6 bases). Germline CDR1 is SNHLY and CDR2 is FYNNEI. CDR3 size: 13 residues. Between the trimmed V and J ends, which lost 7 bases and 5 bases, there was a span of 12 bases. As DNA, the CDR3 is TGTGCCAGCACGGGAGTAGGGAACAATGAGCAGTTCTTC. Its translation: CASTGVGNNEQFF.

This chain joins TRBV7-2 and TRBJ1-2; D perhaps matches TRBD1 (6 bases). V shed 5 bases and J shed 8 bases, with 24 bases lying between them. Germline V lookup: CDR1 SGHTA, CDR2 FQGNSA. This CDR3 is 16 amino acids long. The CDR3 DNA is TGTGCCAGCAGCCCCCGAGCAGGTTTGGGGGCGAAGGGCTACACCTTC. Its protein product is CASSPRAGLGAKGYTF.

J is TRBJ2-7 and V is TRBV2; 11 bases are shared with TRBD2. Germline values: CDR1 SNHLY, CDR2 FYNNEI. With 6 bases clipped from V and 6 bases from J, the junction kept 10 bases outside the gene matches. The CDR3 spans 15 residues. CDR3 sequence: CASRAQTSGVGEQYF. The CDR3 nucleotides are TGTGCCAGCAGGGCCCAGACTAGCGGGGTTGGCGAGCAGTACTTC.

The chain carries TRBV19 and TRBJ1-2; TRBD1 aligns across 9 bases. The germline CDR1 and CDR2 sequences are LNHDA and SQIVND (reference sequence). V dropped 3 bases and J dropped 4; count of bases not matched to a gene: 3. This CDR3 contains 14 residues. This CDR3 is CASSMSTGGYGYTF. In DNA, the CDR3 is TGTGCCAGTAGTATGTCGACAGGGGGCTATGGCTACACCTTC.

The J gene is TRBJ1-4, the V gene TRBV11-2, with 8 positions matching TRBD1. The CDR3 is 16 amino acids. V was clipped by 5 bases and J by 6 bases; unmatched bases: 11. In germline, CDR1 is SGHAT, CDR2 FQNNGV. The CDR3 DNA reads TGTGCCAGCAGCCCGACCCAGGGGGCGCCGGATGAAAAACTGTTTTTT. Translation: CASSPTQGAPDEKLFF.

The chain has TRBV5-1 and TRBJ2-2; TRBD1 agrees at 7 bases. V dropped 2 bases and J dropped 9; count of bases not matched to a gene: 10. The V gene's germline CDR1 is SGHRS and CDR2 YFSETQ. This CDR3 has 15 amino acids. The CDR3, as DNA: TGCGCCAGCAGCTTCAAACAGGGGCCAACAAGGGAGCTGTTTTTT. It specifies CASSFKQGPTRELFF.

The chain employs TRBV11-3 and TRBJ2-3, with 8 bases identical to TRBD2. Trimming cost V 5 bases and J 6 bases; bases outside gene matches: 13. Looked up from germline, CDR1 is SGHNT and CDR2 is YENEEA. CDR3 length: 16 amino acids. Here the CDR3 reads CASSQRTSTAHDTQYF. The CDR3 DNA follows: TGTGCCAGCAGCCAACGGACTAGCACAGCACACGATACGCAGTATTTT. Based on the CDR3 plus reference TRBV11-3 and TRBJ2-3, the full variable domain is EAGVVQSPRYKIIEKKQPVAFWCNPISGHNTLYWYLQNLGQGPELLIRYENEEAVDDSQLPKDRFSAERLKGVDSTLKIQPAELGDSAVYLCASSQRTSTAHDTQYFGPGTRLTVL.

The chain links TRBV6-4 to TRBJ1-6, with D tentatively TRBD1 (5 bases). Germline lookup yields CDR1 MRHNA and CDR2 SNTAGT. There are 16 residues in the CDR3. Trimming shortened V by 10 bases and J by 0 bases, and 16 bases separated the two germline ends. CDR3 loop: CATHPGGSSYNSPLHF. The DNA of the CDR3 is TGTGCCACCCACCCCGGGGGGAGCTCCTATAATTCACCCCTCCACTTT.

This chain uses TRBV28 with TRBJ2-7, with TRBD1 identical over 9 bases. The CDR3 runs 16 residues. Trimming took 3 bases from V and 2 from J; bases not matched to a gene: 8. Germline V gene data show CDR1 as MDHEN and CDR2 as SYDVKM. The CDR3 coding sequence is TGTGCCAGCAGTTTCGGGTCACAGGGGGCCACCTACGAGCAGTACTTC. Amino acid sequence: CASSFGSQGATYEQYF.

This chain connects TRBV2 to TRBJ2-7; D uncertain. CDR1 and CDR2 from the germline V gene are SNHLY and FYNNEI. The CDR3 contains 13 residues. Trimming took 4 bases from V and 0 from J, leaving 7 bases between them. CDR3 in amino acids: CASSGGTSYEQYF. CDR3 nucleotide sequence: TGTGCCAGCAGTGGAGGAACCTCCTACGAGCAGTACTTC.

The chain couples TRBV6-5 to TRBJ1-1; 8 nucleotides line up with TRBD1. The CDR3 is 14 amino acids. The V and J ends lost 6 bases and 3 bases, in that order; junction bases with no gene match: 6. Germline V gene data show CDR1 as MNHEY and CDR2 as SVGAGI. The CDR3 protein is CASRRSGGDTEAFF. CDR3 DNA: TGTGCCAGCAGGCGATCAGGGGGCGACACTGAAGCTTTCTTT.

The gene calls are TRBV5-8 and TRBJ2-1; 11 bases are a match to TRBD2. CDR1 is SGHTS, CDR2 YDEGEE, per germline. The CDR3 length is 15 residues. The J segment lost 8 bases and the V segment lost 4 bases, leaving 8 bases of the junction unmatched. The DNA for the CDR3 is TGTGCCAGCAGCCGTAGCGGGAGGGCCAAGGATGAGCAGTTCTTC. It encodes CASSRSGRAKDEQFF.

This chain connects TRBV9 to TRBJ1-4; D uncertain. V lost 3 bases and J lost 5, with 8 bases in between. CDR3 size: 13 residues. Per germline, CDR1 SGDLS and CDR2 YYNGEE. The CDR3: CASSGASNEKLFF. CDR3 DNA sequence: TGTGCCAGCAGCGGGGCTTCGAATGAAAAACTGTTTTTT.

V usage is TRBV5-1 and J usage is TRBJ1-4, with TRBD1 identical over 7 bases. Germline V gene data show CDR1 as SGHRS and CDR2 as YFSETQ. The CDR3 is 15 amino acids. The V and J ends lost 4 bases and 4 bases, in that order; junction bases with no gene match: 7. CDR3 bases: TGCGCCAGCAGCGGCAGGGACAGCCTTAATGAAAAACTGTTTTTT. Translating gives CASSGRDSLNEKLFF.

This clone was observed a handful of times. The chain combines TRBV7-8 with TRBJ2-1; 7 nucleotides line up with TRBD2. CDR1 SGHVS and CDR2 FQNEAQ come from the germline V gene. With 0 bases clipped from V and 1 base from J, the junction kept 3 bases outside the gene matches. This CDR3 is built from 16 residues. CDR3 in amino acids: CASSLAWRGSYNEQFF. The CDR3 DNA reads TGTGCCAGCAGCTTAGCTTGGCGGGGGTCCTACAATGAGCAGTTCTTC.

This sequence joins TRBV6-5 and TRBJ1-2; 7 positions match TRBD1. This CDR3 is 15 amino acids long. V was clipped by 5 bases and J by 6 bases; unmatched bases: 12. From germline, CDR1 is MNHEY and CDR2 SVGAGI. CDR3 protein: CASSRSDKGAHGYTF. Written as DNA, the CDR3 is TGTGCCAGCAGTAGATCGGACAAGGGGGCCCATGGCTACACCTTC.

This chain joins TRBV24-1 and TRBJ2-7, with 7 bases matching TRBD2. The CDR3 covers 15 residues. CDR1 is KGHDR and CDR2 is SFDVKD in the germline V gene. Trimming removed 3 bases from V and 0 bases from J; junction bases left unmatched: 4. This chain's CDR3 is CATSDPRDYSYEQYF. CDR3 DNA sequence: TGTGCCACCAGTGATCCACGGGACTACTCCTACGAGCAGTACTTC.

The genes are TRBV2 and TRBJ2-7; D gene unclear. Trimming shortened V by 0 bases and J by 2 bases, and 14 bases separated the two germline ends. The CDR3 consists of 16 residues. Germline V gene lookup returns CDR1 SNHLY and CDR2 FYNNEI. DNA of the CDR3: TGTGCCAGCAGTGAAGCGCCGTGGTCCCCAGCCTACGAGCAGTACTTC. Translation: CASSEAPWSPAYEQYF.

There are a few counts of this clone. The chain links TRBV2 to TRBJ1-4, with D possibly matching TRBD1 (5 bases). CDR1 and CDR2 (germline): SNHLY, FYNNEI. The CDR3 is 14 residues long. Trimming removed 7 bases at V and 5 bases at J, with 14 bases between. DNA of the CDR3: TGTGCCAGCAAATTAGACAGCTCAAATGAAAAACTGTTTTTT. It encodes CASKLDSSNEKLFF.

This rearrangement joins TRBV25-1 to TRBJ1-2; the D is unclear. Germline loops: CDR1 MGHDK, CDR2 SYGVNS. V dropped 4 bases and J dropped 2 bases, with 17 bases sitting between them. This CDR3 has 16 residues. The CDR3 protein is CASSGPPAEGNYGYTF. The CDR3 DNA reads TGTGCCAGCAGTGGACCCCCGGCGGAGGGCAACTATGGCTACACCTTC.

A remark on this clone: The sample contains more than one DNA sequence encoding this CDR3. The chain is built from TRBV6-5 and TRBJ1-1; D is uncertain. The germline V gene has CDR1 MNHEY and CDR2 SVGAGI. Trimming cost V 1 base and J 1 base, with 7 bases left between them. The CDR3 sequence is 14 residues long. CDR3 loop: CASSYLGGNTEAFF. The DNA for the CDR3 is TGTGCCAGCAGTTACTTGGGAGGGAACACTGAAGCTTTCTTT.

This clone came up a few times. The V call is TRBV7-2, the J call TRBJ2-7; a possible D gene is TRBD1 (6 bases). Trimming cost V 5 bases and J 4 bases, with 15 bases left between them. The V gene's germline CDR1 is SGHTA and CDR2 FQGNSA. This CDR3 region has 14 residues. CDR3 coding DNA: TGTGCCAGCAGCGCTACAGGGATTGGGTACGAGCAGTACTTC. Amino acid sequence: CASSATGIGYEQYF.